The T cell receptor beta chain under discussion was sequenced for a study of shared clonotypes between healthy human individuals (dated by TCRdb to about 2020). For context, the study as a whole: A couple of women and three men aged 18 to 49 years were included in the cohort. To increase sequencing depth and limit assay-specific biases, different laboratories used diverse techniques to prepare libraries and sequence TCR repertoires. For each donor, three plates each were used for CD4 naive and CD4 memory, two plates were used for CD8 naive, and one plate was used for CD8 memory. The study deeply sequenced blood TCR repertoires of about 5 healthy adults to estimate repertoire size and the extent of clonotype sharing between individuals. Leukapheresis yielded between about 0.8 and 9.5 billion PBMCs per donor.

The donors were healthy, HIV-negative adults with no recently reported acute infections or vaccinations. All donors were Caucasian adults living in Nashville, Tennessee, USA. Magnetic negative selection was used to enrich CD4+ T cells, after which naive cells were positively selected on CD45RA and the negative fraction became the memory subset. Blood was obtained by leukapheresis, after which PBMCs were separated by Ficoll-Histopaque density gradient centrifugation and cryopreserved in liquid nitrogen vapor phase. Analytical flow cytometry was used to check the purity and quantity of every magnetically sorted T cell population. Each sorted fraction had its genomic DNA isolated and then quantified by UV absorbance on a Nanodrop 2000c. TCR CDR3 regions were amplified from genomic DNA by multiplex PCR using the deep immunoSEQ assay. Genomic DNA extracted from each cell subset was distributed evenly over all wells of several immunoSEQ 96-well plates, and each plate served as one replicate. For sorted subsets, each replicate PCR was loaded with approximately 200 ng genomic DNA, equivalent to about 33,000 T cell genomes. Purified libraries were measured with a Qubit 3.0 fluorometer, size-checked on a Bioanalyzer 2100, and measured again with the KAPA Library Quantification kit. A separate single-read 150-cycle Illumina NextSeq 550 flow cell was used to sequence each immunoSEQ 96-well plate. From the authors' description of their analysis: Because the immunoSEQ output held only junctional sequences and lacked quality scores, the filtering could not match the filtering applied to full-length reads. Sequences were annotated with PyIR, a Python wrapper for IgBLAST v1.9, using IMGT germline references to assign V/J genes and CDR3. Any read was removed if the V/J assignment was weak (E-value above 1e-6), the CDR3 was missing, or the read contained stop codons, out-of-frame junctions, or ambiguous translated residues. V3J clonotypes were defined by identical inferred V gene, J gene, and CDR3 amino acid sequence. To compute the percentage overlap between repertoires, the number of shared unique clonotypes was divided by the size of the smaller repertoire. RTK rarefaction, the Chao1 estimator, and Recon v2.1 estimates of unobserved clonotypes were used to assess repertoire richness. Generation probabilities for all TCRbeta clonotypes obtained by the gDNA method from a handful of donors were computed using OLGA. TCRdb re-hosts the immuneACCESS table, in-frame sequences only. Its copies lack some clones; in the studies checked, an unresolved V gene accounts for under half of them, and the cause for the rest is not known. From that table come the V and J calls and clone size; the DNA was used to work out D and trimming. In this sample the table shows under 2.5 million clones, approximately 90% of which occur a single time. The ten largest clonotypes hold around 0.35% of the sample.

On the study overall, not on this receptor specifically: The genetic and exposure-history diversity represented was limited by the small number of donors. Incomplete sequencing was indicated by rarefaction of sorted-subset datasets, despite the large sequencing depth. Sampling was limited to blood, and TCR repertoires in tissue likely differ from TCR repertoires in blood. Naive subsets generally had larger estimated clonotype richness than memory subsets did. Across a handful of donors, about 5% of naive CD4, roughly 3.5% of naive CD8, under 2.5% of memory CD4, and approximately 0.4% of memory CD8 clonotypes were shared. Compared with non-shared clonotypes, the clonotypes found in all four sorted-subset donors had higher generation probabilities. Pairwise subsampling led to the expectation that sequencing depth would affect the degree of clonotype sharing among donors.

This clone was detected once. What this receptor recognizes is not known. The sample holds no much larger clone one base away, and base qualities are not on file. The sample comprised naive CD4+ T cells from PBMCs. The intended sense of this specimen's cell subset or site label: CD45RA+ positively selected. The source is a man younger than 35 in good health. Some clones in this sample may be carry-over from other donors' samples.

The DNA is as follows: TGTGCCAGCAGCGAGGGCCCTAGGGAAGATACGCAGTATTTT. Translated, this gives CASSEGPREDTQYF. This chain joins TRBV9 to TRBJ2-3; no confident D gene assignment can be made. Based on the germline V gene, the CDR1 and CDR2 sequences are SGDLS and YYNGEE. V is clipped by 3 bases and J by 5 bases, and the sequence between their germline boundaries is 13 bases long. The CDR3 measures 14 amino acids from cysteine to phenylalanine. The retained sequence is limited to the CDR3, 42 bases, with the frame set at the first base.